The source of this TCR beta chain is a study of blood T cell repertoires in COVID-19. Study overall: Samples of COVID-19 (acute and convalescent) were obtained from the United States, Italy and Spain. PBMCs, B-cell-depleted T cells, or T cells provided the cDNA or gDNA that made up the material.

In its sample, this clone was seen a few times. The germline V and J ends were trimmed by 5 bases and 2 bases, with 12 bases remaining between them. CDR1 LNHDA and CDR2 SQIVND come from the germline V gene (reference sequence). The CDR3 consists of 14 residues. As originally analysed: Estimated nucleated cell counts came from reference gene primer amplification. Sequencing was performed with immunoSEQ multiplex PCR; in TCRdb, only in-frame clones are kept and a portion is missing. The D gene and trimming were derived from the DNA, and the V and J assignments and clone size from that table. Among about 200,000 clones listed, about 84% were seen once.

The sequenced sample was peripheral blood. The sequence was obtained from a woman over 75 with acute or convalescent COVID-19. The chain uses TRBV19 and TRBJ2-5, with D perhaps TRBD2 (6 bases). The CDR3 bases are TGTGCCAGTAGTGTTCTAGCGCTACAAGAGACCCAGTACTTC. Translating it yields CASSVLALQETQYF.